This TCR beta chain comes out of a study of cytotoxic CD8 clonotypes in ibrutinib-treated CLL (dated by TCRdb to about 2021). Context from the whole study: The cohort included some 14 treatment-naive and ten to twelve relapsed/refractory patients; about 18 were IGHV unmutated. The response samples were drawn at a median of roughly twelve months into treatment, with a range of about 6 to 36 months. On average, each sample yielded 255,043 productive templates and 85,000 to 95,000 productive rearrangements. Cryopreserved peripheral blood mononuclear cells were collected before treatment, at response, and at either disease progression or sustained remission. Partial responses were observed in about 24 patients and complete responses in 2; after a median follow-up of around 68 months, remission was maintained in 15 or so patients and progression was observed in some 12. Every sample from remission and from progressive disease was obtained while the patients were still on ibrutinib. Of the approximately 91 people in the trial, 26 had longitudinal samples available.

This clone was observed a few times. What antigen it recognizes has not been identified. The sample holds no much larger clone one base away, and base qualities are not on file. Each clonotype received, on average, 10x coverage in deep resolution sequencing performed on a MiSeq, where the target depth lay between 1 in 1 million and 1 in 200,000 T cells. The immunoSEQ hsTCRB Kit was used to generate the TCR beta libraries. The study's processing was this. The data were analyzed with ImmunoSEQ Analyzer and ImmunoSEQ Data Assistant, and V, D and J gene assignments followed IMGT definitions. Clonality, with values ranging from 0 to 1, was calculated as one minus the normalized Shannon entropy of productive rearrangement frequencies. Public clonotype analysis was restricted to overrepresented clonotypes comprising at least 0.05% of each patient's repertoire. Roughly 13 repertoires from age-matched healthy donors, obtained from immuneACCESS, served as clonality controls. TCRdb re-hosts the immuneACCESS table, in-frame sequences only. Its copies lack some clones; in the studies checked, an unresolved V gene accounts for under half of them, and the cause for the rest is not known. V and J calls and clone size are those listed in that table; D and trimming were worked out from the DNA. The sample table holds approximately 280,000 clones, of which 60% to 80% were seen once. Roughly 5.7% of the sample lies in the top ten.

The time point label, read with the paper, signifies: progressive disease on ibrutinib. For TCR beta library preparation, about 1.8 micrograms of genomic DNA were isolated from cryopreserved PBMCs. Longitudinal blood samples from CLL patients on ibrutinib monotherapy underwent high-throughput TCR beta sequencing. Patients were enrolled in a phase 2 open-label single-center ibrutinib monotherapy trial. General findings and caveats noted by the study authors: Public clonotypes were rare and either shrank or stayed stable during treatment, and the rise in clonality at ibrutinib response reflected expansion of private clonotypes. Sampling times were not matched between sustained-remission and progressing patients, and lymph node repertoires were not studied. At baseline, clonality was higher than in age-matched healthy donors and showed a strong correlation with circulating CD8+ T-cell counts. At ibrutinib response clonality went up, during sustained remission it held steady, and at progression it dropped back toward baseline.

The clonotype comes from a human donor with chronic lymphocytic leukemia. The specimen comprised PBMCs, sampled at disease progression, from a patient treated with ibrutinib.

The DNA reads TGCGCCAGCAGTGAGGACGGCATTCAGTACTTC. It codes for CASSEDGIQYF. Recombination joined TRBV10-2 with TRBJ2-4, with the D gene not clear enough to name. The germline V gene sets CDR1 to WSHSY and CDR2 to SAAADI. V drops 2 bases and J drops 9 bases, leaving 5 bases in between. The CDR3 spans 11 residues, from the cysteine through the phenylalanine. Only the CDR3 DNA stays, 33 bases, in frame from base 1.